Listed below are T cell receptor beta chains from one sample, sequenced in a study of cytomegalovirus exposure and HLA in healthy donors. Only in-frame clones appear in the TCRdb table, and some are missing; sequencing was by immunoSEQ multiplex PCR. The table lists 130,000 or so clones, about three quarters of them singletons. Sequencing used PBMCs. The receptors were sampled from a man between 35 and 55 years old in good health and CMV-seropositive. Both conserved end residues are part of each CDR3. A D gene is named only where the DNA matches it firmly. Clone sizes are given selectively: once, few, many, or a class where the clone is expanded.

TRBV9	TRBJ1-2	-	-	TGTGCCAGCAGCGTAGGGAAAGGGGGCTATGGCTACACCTTC	CASSVGKGGYGYTF
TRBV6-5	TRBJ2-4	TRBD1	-	TGTGCCAGCAGTCCACACAGGGGAAGAAACATTCAGTACTTC	CASSPHRGRNIQYF
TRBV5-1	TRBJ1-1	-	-	TGCGCCAGCGCCACAACAGGGACGACTGAAGCTTTCTTT	CASATTGTTEAFF
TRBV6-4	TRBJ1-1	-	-	TGTGCCAGCAGTGACTCGACAGGTCATGTCACTGAAGCTTTCTTT	CASSDSTGHVTEAFF
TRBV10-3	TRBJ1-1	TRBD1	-	TGTGCCATCAGTGAAGGTTCAGGGGGGACTGAAGCTTTCTTT	CAISEGSGGTEAFF
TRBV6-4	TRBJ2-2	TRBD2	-	TGTGCCAGCAGTGACGGGAGGGAGACCGGGGAGCTGTTTTTT	CASSDGRETGELFF
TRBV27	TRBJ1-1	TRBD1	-	TGTGCCAGCAGTCGTCCGGGACAGGGGGCCAGGACTGAAGCTTTCTTT	CASSRPGQGARTEAFF
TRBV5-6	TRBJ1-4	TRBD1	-	TGTGCCAGCAGCATGAGCCACGACAGGGGATTCGAAAAACTGTTTTTT	CASSMSHDRGFEKLFF
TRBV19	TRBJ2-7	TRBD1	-	TGTGCCAGTAGTATCCGGGACAGGGGGGACGAGCAGTACTTC	CASSIRDRGDEQYF
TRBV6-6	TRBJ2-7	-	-	TGTGCCACCACCGGGACAACATCCTACGAGCAGTACTTC	CATTGTTSYEQYF
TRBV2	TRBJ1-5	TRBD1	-	TGTGCCAGCACGGACAGGGTAATCTTAAGCAATCAGCCCCAGCATTTT	CASTDRVILSNQPQHF
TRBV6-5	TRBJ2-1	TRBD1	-	TGTGCCAGCAGGAAGGACAGGGGATCATATGAGCAGTTCTTC	CASRKDRGSYEQFF
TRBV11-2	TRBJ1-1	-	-	TGTGCCAGCAGCTCTTCGACTCGGAACACTGAAGCTTTCTTT	CASSSSTRNTEAFF
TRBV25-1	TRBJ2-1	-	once	TGTGCCAGCAGTGAAAGCCGGGACTCAGGTGAGCAGTTCTTC	CASSESRDSGEQFF
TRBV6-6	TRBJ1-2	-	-	TGTGCCAGCAGCCGGACTCGGGAGGGCTACACCTTC	CASSRTREGYTF
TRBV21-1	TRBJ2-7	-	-	TGTGCCAGCAGCAAAGTTGGGGGCCCCCCTACCTACGAGCAGTACTTC	CASSKVGGPPTYEQYF
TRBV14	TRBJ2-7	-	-	TGTGCCAGCAGCCAATACAGGGATACCCCCTACGAGCAGTACTTC	CASSQYRDTPYEQYF
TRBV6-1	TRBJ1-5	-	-	TGTTCCCACGGGGGGTATTATCAGCCCCAGCATTTT	CSHGGYYQPQHF
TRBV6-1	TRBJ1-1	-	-	TGTGCCAGCAGTGGGTTCGTGGGGCGAGAAGCTTTCTTT	CASSGFVGREAFF
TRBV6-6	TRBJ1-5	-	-	TGTGCCAGCAGTCTAACAACTTCCGGGTCCAATCAGCCCCAGCATTTT	CASSLTTSGSNQPQHF
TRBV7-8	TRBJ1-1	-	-	TGTGCCAGCAGCTCAGGGTCGTCGGTAGCTTTCTTT	CASSSGSSVAFF
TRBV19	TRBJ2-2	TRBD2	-	TGTGCCAGTAGTGGGAGGACTAGGAGCACCGGGGAGCTGTTTTTT	CASSGRTRSTGELFF
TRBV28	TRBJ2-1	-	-	TGTGCCCGGGAATACGGGGGGCATTCCTACAATGAGCAGTTCTTC	CAREYGGHSYNEQFF
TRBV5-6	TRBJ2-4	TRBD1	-	TGTGCCAGCAGCTTTCTTACAGGGGGCATAGCCAAAAACATTCAGTACTTC	CASSFLTGGIAKNIQYF
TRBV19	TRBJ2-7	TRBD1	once	TGTGCCAGTAGTAATGGACAGGGGGGGCCCTTCACCTACGAGCAGTACTTC	CASSNGQGGPFTYEQYF
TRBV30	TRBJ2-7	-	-	TGTGCCTGGAGTGTATCCAGTTACGAGCAGTACTTC	CAWSVSSYEQYF
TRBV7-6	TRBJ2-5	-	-	TGTGCCAGCAGCTGGAGGGGGGGGCAAGAGACCCAGTACTTC	CASSWRGGQETQYF
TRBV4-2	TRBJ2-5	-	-	TGTGCCAGCAGCGTGCAGGGGACCCAAGAGACCCAGTACTTC	CASSVQGTQETQYF
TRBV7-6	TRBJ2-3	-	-	TGTGCCAGTAGCGACTTCCCGGGAGTCGCAGATACGCAGTATTTT	CASSDFPGVADTQYF
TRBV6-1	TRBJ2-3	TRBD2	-	TGTGCCAGCAGTGAAGCTCCTTGGGACCCGGGACTAGCGGGAGTCCTTACGCAGTATTTT	CASSEAPWDPGLAGVLTQYF
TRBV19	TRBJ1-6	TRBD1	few	TGTGCCAGTAGTATCACAGGGACAGGGAATTCACCCCTCCACTTT	CASSITGTGNSPLHF
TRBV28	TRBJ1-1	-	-	TGTGCCAGCAGTTTCACAGGGTTTAACACTGAAGCTTTCTTT	CASSFTGFNTEAFF
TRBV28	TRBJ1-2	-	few	TGTGCCAGCAAGACATATGGGTATGGGTACACCTTC	CASKTYGYGYTF
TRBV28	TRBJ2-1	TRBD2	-	TGTGCCAGCAGTTCCGTAGCGGGAGGAGTGTATGAGCAGTTCTTC	CASSSVAGGVYEQFF
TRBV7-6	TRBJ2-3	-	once	TGTGCCAGCAGCTTAGACGGGGTCAGCACAGATACGCAGTATTTT	CASSLDGVSTDTQYF
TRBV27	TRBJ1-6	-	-	TGTGCCAGCTCCCCAAGGGACAATCGGAATTCACCCCTCCACTTT	CASSPRDNRNSPLHF
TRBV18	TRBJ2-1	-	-	TGTGCCAGCTCACCACTGGAGGCAGGGGTTCGCTACAATGAGCAGTTCTTC	CASSPLEAGVRYNEQFF
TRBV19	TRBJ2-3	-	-	TGTGCCAGTAGTATAACACGTGCAGATACGCAGTATTTT	CASSITRADTQYF
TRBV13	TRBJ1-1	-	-	TGTGCCAGCAGCTCCTGGGGGGGCGGGTTGAACACTGAAGCTTTCTTT	CASSSWGGGLNTEAFF
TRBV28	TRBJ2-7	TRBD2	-	TGTGCCAGCAGTCCCCGGACTAGCGGGAGCTCCTACGAGCAGTACTTC	CASSPRTSGSSYEQYF
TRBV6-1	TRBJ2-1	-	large	TGTGCCAGCAGTGAAGCTCGAGGGTTCTCCTACAATGAGCAGTTCTTC	CASSEARGFSYNEQFF
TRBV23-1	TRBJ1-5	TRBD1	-	TGCGCCAGCAGTCCGGACAGGGGGCATCAGCCCCAGCATTTT	CASSPDRGHQPQHF
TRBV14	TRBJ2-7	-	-	TGTGCCAGCAGCCCACGGGCAGGGGGGACCTACGAGCAGTACTTC	CASSPRAGGTYEQYF
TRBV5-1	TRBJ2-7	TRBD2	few	TGCGCCAGCAGCTTGACTAGCGGGAGTGGCTACGAGCAGTACTTC	CASSLTSGSGYEQYF
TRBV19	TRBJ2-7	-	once	TGTGCCAGTAGTATTAAGGGAGTAGGCGAGCAGTACTTC	CASSIKGVGEQYF
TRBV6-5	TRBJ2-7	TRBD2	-	TGTGCCAGCAGTTACTCGACGCTAGCGGGGTACGAGCAGTACTTC	CASSYSTLAGYEQYF
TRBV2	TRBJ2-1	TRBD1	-	TGTGCCAGCAGTTTTGGACAGGGGGATACCAGTAAGTTCTTC	CASSFGQGDTSKFF